This T cell receptor beta chain was identified in a study of CD8 T cells in ankylosing spondylitis. The table lists this clonotype with a few counts. Via MiXCR, TCRdb re-called the 5' RACE reads, giving one row per CDR3 protein. The sample carries about 96,000 distinct CDR3 sequences, about 8.1% recorded once. The germline gives CDR1 SGHAT, CDR2 FQNNGV. The CDR3 has 18 residues. Unmatched junction bases numbered 8, after V lost 5 bases and J lost 3 bases. The chain combines TRBV11-2 with TRBJ2-3; 16 bases map to TRBD2. The source material was blood, either unsorted or a sorted T cell fraction (not recorded which). The receptor comes from a male donor with ankylosing spondylitis or in good health (not recorded which). The CDR3 here is CASSIGTSGGARTDTQYF. Written as DNA, the CDR3 is TGTGCCAGCAGCATCGGGACTAGCGGGGGGGCCAGGACAGATACGCAGTATTTT.